A selection of T cell receptor beta chains follows, all from one sample in a study of graft-versus-host responses after intestinal transplantation. These receptors' targets are unknown. Clones were read by immunoSEQ multiplex PCR, and TCRdb kept only the in-frame ones, dropping some. Of tens of thousands of clones in the sample, roughly 96% are singletons; the top ten hold approximately 0.21%. This specimen consisted of unstimulated CD8+ T cells sorted from spleen or lymph node cells, obtained before transplant. The receptors derive from a human donor who was the organ donor for an intestinal transplant. CDR3s include the opening cysteine and the closing phenylalanine or tryptophan. The D gene is left open where the match is weak. Size is omitted from some rows. Given values are once, few, many or a class for expanded clones.

j_gene,abundance,d_gene,v_gene,CDR3aa,CDR3nt
TRBJ1-5,.,.,TRBV4-1,CASSQSSWGEQPQHF,TGCGCCAGCAGCCAATCATCTTGGGGAGAGCAGCCCCAGCATTTT
TRBJ2-7,.,.,TRBV9,CASSVAGGLSYEQYF,TGTGCCAGCAGCGTAGCAGGCGGTTTATCCTACGAGCAGTACTTC
TRBJ2-7,once,.,TRBV9,CASSEDGTSSSYEQYF,TGTGCCAGCAGCGAGGACGGGACTTCTAGCTCCTACGAGCAGTACTTC
TRBJ2-7,.,TRBD2,TRBV27,CASSRTSGAHEQYF,TGTGCCAGCAGTAGGACTAGCGGGGCCCACGAGCAGTACTTC
TRBJ2-7,.,.,TRBV7-2,CASSPTGLAAYEQYF,TGTGCCAGCAGCCCCACCGGACTTGCGGCCTACGAGCAGTACTTC
TRBJ2-1,.,.,TRBV30,CAWSSPYEQFF,TGTGCCTGGAGTTCGCCCTATGAGCAGTTCTTC
TRBJ1-1,.,.,TRBV4-3,CASSQVDTWDLDTEAFF,TGCGCCAGCAGCCAAGTGGACACCTGGGACCTGGACACTGAAGCTTTCTTT
TRBJ2-7,.,TRBD1,TRBV27,CASRPKGQGSYEQYF,TGTGCCAGCAGGCCTAAGGGACAGGGTTCCTACGAGCAGTACTTC
TRBJ2-3,.,.,TRBV6-5,CASSTGTDTQYF,TGTGCCAGCAGCACGGGAACAGATACGCAGTATTTT
TRBJ2-4,.,TRBD1,TRBV27,CASGRQGIAKNNQYF,TGTGCCAGCGGGCGACAGGGGATCGCCAAAAACAATCAGTACTTC
TRBJ2-5,.,.,TRBV6-5,CASSYQAPSLQETQYF,TGTGCCAGCAGTTACCAGGCTCCGTCCCTCCAAGAGACCCAGTACTTC
TRBJ2-7,.,TRBD1,TRBV6-1,CASRDRVSYEQYF,TGTGCCAGCAGAGACAGGGTCTCCTACGAGCAGTACTTC
TRBJ1-2,once,TRBD1,TRBV9,CASSENDRGGGYTF,TGTGCCAGCAGCGAAAATGACAGGGGTGGTGGCTACACCTTC
TRBJ1-2,once,.,TRBV4-3,CASSQDRFDEMGYTF,TGCGCCAGCAGCCAAGATCGGTTCGACGAGATGGGCTACACCTTC
TRBJ1-3,once,.,TRBV4-2,CASSQTDGHSGNTIYF,TGTGCCAGCAGCCAGACCGACGGCCACTCTGGAAACACCATATATTTT
TRBJ2-3,.,TRBD1,TRBV29-1,CSAQPPTQGADTQYF,TGCAGCGCCCAGCCCCCCACACAGGGGGCAGATACGCAGTATTTT
TRBJ1-1,.,.,TRBV7-9,CASSLDPDTEAFF,TGTGCCAGCAGCTTAGACCCCGACACTGAAGCTTTCTTT
TRBJ1-5,.,.,TRBV28,CASSFAGAQQPQHF,TGTGCCAGCAGTTTCGCGGGGGCACAGCAGCCCCAGCATTTT
TRBJ1-2,.,TRBD1,TRBV6-5,CASSLRTGQDGYTF,TGTGCCAGCAGTCTAAGGACAGGGCAGGATGGCTACACCTTC
TRBJ1-5,.,.,TRBV2,CASSDRALDRPQHF,TGTGCCAGCAGTGACAGGGCACTGGACCGGCCCCAGCATTTT
TRBJ2-3,.,.,TRBV9,CASSVVTGSTDTQYF,TGTGCCAGCAGCGTAGTAACGGGCAGCACAGATACGCAGTATTTT
TRBJ1-2,few,TRBD1,TRBV6-1,CASSYRGWGYTF,TGTGCCAGCAGCTACAGGGGATGGGGCTACACCTTC
TRBJ1-6,.,.,TRBV27,CASSPLTNSPLHF,TGTGCCAGCAGTCCCCTAACCAATTCACCCCTCCACTTT
TRBJ1-5,.,.,TRBV4-2,CASSQDSGNQPQHF,TGTGCCAGCAGCCAAGACTCCGGCAATCAGCCCCAGCATTTT
TRBJ1-1,.,.,TRBV11-3,CASSLLGATEAFF,TGTGCCAGCAGCTTGTTGGGGGCCACTGAAGCTTTCTTT
TRBJ2-7,.,.,TRBV11-2,CASSLGGTVYEQYF,TGTGCCAGCAGCTTAGGAGGGACCGTGTACGAGCAGTACTTC
TRBJ2-7,.,TRBD1,TRBV11-2,CASSAEQGVYEQYF,TGTGCCAGCAGCGCCGAACAGGGGGTCTACGAGCAGTACTTC
TRBJ1-5,.,.,TRBV28,CASRSTLSNQPQHF,TGTGCCAGCAGGAGTACACTTAGCAATCAGCCCCAGCATTTT
TRBJ2-5,.,TRBD1,TRBV5-5,CASSLAGTGDKETQYF,TGTGCCAGCAGCTTGGCCGGGACAGGGGACAAAGAGACCCAGTACTTC
TRBJ2-7,.,.,TRBV29-1,CSVEVISEQYF,TGCAGCGTTGAAGTGATATCCGAGCAGTACTTC
TRBJ2-7,.,TRBD2,TRBV9,CASSVGAGVTTYEQYF,TGTGCCAGCAGCGTAGGAGCGGGAGTTACCACCTACGAGCAGTACTTC
TRBJ2-7,.,TRBD2,TRBV5-4,CATEQGLAGAAYEQYF,TGTGCCACCGAACAGGGACTAGCGGGAGCTGCCTACGAGCAGTACTTC
TRBJ2-7,.,TRBD1,TRBV27,CASRDRGFNEQYF,TGTGCCAGCCGGGACAGGGGGTTCAACGAGCAGTACTTC
TRBJ2-7,once,.,TRBV6-5,CASSPALGHSEQYF,TGTGCCAGCAGCCCGGCCCTCGGACACTCGGAGCAGTACTTC
TRBJ1-5,.,.,TRBV4-3,CASSQDSNQPQHF,TGCGCCAGCAGCCAAGATAGCAATCAGCCCCAGCATTTT
TRBJ2-3,.,.,TRBV28,CASSRDPRGPFTDTQYF,TGTGCCAGCAGTCGGGACCCTCGTGGACCCTTCACAGATACGCAGTATTTT
TRBJ1-3,.,TRBD1,TRBV10-3,CATGAQGAGNTIYF,TGTGCCACCGGCGCACAGGGGGCTGGAAACACCATATATTTT
TRBJ1-2,.,TRBD1,TRBV7-2,CASSLAARQGCTF,TGTGCCAGCAGCTTAGCCGCTAGACAGGGTTGCACCTTC
TRBJ1-5,.,TRBD1,TRBV2,CASSERQGQGVSPQHF,TGTGCCAGCAGTGAACGTCAGGGACAGGGGGTTTCGCCCCAGCATTTT
TRBJ1-2,.,.,TRBV28,CASSLSGAYGYTF,TGTGCCAGCAGTTTATCGGGGGCCTATGGCTACACCTTC
TRBJ1-1,.,.,TRBV11-2,CASSFSTPTNTEAFF,TGTGCCAGCAGCTTCTCGACACCTACGAACACTGAAGCTTTCTTT
TRBJ1-1,.,.,TRBV19,CASSIFQTPNTEAFF,TGTGCCAGTAGTATATTCCAGACCCCAAACACTGAAGCTTTCTTT
TRBJ1-1,.,.,TRBV19,CASMEQDVAFF,TGTGCCAGTATGGAACAGGACGTGGCTTTCTTT
TRBJ2-1,.,.,TRBV27,CASSRGAGYNEQFF,TGTGCCAGCAGTCGGGGGGCAGGTTACAATGAGCAGTTCTTC
TRBJ2-6,once,.,TRBV4-3,CASSQQTGSSGANVLTF,TGCGCCAGCAGCCAGCAGACTGGAAGCTCTGGGGCCAACGTCCTGACTTTC
TRBJ2-7,.,TRBD1,TRBV4-1,CASSNRDRSYEQYF,TGCGCCAGCAGCAACCGGGACAGGAGCTACGAGCAGTACTTC
TRBJ2-3,.,.,TRBV29-1,CSVRGFTDTQYF,TGCAGCGTACGGGGCTTCACAGATACGCAGTATTTT
TRBJ2-7,.,.,TRBV27,CASSSGGQKYEQYF,TGTGCCAGCAGCTCCGGGGGACAAAAATACGAGCAGTACTTC
TRBJ2-1,once,TRBD1,TRBV5-1,CASSSADREPSNEQFF,TGCGCCAGCAGCTCGGCTGACAGGGAACCTAGCAATGAGCAGTTCTTC
TRBJ2-3,.,.,TRBV11-2,CASSGANTQYF,TGTGCCAGCAGCGGGGCAAATACGCAGTATTTT
TRBJ2-5,.,.,TRBV28,CASSFPGTQYF,TGTGCCAGCAGTTTTCCAGGTACCCAGTACTTC
TRBJ2-1,.,.,TRBV19,CASGGVSGEDNEQFF,TGTGCCAGTGGAGGGGTTTCGGGGGAAGACAATGAGCAGTTCTTC
TRBJ1-5,.,.,TRBV28,CASSLENQPQHF,TGTGCCAGCAGTTTGGAAAATCAGCCCCAGCATTTT
TRBJ1-3,few,.,TRBV28,CASSASISGNTIYF,TGTGCCAGCAGTGCGTCGATCTCTGGAAACACCATATATTTT
TRBJ2-1,.,.,TRBV30,CAWSVGYRNEQFF,TGTGCCTGGAGTGTGGGGTATCGTAATGAGCAGTTCTTC
TRBJ1-5,.,TRBD1,TRBV28,CASSADREGLSNQPQHF,TGTGCCAGCAGTGCTGACAGGGAGGGATTAAGCAATCAGCCCCAGCATTTT
TRBJ2-1,.,TRBD1,TRBV7-9,CASSRTLTGTPGNEQFF,TGTGCCAGCAGCCGAACCTTGACAGGGACCCCCGGCAATGAGCAGTTCTTC
TRBJ1-2,.,.,TRBV27,CASSSQTLTDGYTF,TGTGCCAGCAGTTCCCAAACTCTAACTGATGGCTACACCTTC
TRBJ2-3,.,TRBD2,TRBV6-4,CASSGGLDTDTQYF,TGTGCCAGCAGTGGGGGACTAGACACAGATACGCAGTATTTT